This T cell receptor beta chain was captured in a study of beta chain features in type 1 diabetes. Study-wide points: Reduced insertions and increased deletions marked VDJ junctions in type 1 diabetes patients. When Type 1 diabetes patients were examined, their TCRB CDR3s proved moderately but significantly shorter in all four CD4+ subsets.

The CDR3 is 14 residues long. Trimming pared 5 bases from V and 3 bases from J, leaving 13 bases between. The germline CDR1 and CDR2 sequences are SGHAT and FQNNGV. In the case of this clone: Its antigen is currently unknown.

Since all of the isolated RNA was reverse transcribed, expressed TCRB transcripts were what got sequenced. Mean read depth for naive, central memory and regulatory T cell samples was approximately 3.57 million reads. Profiled with immunoSEQ multiplex PCR; TCRdb holds only in-frame clones, not every one. The sample gives 160,000 or so clones, roughly 59% of which show up once; nearly 0.09% is in the top ten. Sorting that relied on CD45RO/CCR7/CD25/CD127/CD95/CD27 yielded CD4+ naive, central memory, regulatory and stem cell-like memory cells. Purity above 95% was achieved in all sorted populations. The receptor was isolated from a man aged 25 to 45 with type 1 diabetes. The chain is built from TRBV11-2 and TRBJ2-5; perhaps TRBD2 as D (5 bases). The material sequenced was naive CD4+ T cells from blood. The CDR3 DNA follows: TGTGCCAGCAGCCGGACTGCAGCCGAAGAGACCCAGTACTTC. It encodes CASSRTAAEETQYF.